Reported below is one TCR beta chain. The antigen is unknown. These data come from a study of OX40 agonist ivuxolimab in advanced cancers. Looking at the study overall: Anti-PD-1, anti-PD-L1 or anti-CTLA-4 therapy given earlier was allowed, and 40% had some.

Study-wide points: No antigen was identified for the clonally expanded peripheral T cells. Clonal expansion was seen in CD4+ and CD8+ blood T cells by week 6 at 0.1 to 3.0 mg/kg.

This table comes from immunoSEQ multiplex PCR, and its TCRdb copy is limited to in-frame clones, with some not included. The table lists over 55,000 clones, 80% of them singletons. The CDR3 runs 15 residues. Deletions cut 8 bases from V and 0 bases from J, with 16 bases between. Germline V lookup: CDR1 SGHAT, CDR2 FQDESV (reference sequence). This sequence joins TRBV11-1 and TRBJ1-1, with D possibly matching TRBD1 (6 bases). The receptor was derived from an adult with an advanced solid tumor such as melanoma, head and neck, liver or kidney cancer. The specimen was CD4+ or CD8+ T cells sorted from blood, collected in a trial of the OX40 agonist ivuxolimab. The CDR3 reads CASAPGAGMNTEAFF. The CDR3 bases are TGTGCCAGCGCTCCGGGGGCAGGGATGAACACTGAAGCTTTCTTT.